Reported below is one T cell receptor (beta chain). The antigen is unknown. The data belong to a study of post-analysis software for immune sequencing data. Study background: Relapsing-remitting, secondary progressive and progressive-relapsing forms made up the multiple sclerosis disease courses. General study points: In patients, TRBV5-6, TRBV5-1 and TRBV20-1 belonged to four or five TRBV segments found more frequently than in controls. Strong same-batch co-clustering of samples appeared with F measure clustering. Normalized Chao1 diversity was significantly reduced in patients versus controls.

Prepared libraries of TCR beta cDNA carried unique molecular identifiers. The authors obtained roughly 0.5 million cDNA molecules from approximately 1 to 10 million T cells. TCRdb analysed the PCR reads with MiXCR anew, one entry per CDR3 protein. The repertoire has hundreds of thousands of distinct CDR3 sequences, 55% to 70% of them found once; the top ten carry approximately 11%. CDR1 and CDR2 (germline): SQVTM, ANQGSEA. The J segment lost 5 bases and the V segment lost 1 base, leaving 1 base of the junction unmatched. The length of the CDR3 is 13 residues. The rearrangement joins TRBV29-1 to TRBJ2-7; 11 nucleotides match TRBD2. The specimen sequenced was blood. The TCR originated in a girl aged 2-10 years with multiple sclerosis. The CDR3 loop is CSVEGLAGHEQYF. The CDR3 bases are TGCAGCGTTGAAGGACTAGCGGGACACGAGCAGTACTTC.